A selection of T cell receptor beta chains follows, all from one sample in a study of neoadjuvant anti-PD-1 for oral cavity cancer. Assay used: immunoSEQ multiplex PCR; TCRdb lists only in-frame clones, some missing. Counted here are about 15,000 clones, 65% occurring once; the ten biggest clones make up approximately 2.4%. Specimen: PBMCs, collected before nivolumab (anti-PD-1) treatment. All receptors derive from a person between 40 and 85 years old with oral cavity squamous cell carcinoma. Each CDR3 is given with its conserved first and last residue. A D gene is named only where the DNA matches it firmly. Clone size is stated in some rows and not others, as once, few, many or a class when expanded.

clone_size: NA; d_call: NA; v_call: TRBV5-1; j_call: TRBJ1-5; cdr3_aa: CASSLTGNSNQPQHF; cdr3_nt: TGCGCCAGCAGCCTGACAGGAAATAGCAATCAGCCCCAGCATTTT
clone_size: NA; d_call: TRBD2; v_call: TRBV2; j_call: TRBJ2-7; cdr3_aa: CASSVASGTDEQYF; cdr3_nt: TGTGCCAGCAGTGTGGCTAGCGGGACGGACGAGCAGTACTTC
clone_size: NA; d_call: TRBD2; v_call: TRBV6-4; j_call: TRBJ2-1; cdr3_aa: CASSDSTSGSNEQFF; cdr3_nt: TGTGCCAGCAGTGACTCGACTAGCGGGAGCAATGAGCAGTTCTTC
clone_size: NA; d_call: NA; v_call: TRBV11-2; j_call: TRBJ2-7; cdr3_aa: CASSLDGRVTYEQYF; cdr3_nt: TGTGCCAGCAGCTTAGACGGGAGAGTCACCTACGAGCAGTACTTC
clone_size: NA; d_call: TRBD1; v_call: TRBV25-1; j_call: TRBJ2-2; cdr3_aa: CASSGTGGLSGELFF; cdr3_nt: TGTGCCAGCAGCGGGACAGGGGGCCTTTCCGGGGAGCTGTTTTTT
clone_size: once; d_call: NA; v_call: TRBV6-5; j_call: TRBJ2-7; cdr3_aa: CASSIRGHGFYEQYF; cdr3_nt: TGTGCCAGCAGTATAAGGGGTCACGGTTTCTACGAGCAGTACTTC
clone_size: NA; d_call: NA; v_call: TRBV20-1; j_call: TRBJ2-2; cdr3_aa: CSARHTGELFF; cdr3_nt: TGCAGTGCTAGACACACCGGGGAGCTGTTTTTT
clone_size: few; d_call: TRBD2; v_call: TRBV7-3; j_call: TRBJ2-1; cdr3_aa: CASSLTGLAGSGEQFF; cdr3_nt: TGTGCCAGCAGCTTAACAGGACTAGCGGGATCGGGTGAGCAGTTCTTC
clone_size: NA; d_call: NA; v_call: TRBV19; j_call: TRBJ1-2; cdr3_aa: CASSLDLNYGYTF; cdr3_nt: TGTGCCAGTAGCCTAGATCTCAACTATGGCTACACCTTC
clone_size: NA; d_call: NA; v_call: TRBV10-3; j_call: TRBJ1-5; cdr3_aa: CAISQPNQPQHF; cdr3_nt: TGTGCCATCAGCCAGCCCAATCAGCCCCAGCATTTT
clone_size: few; d_call: NA; v_call: TRBV6-6; j_call: TRBJ2-7; cdr3_aa: CETGGKIAGVADEQYF; cdr3_nt: TGTGAGACAGGGGGCAAGATAGCGGGAGTTGCTGACGAGCAGTACTTC
clone_size: NA; d_call: NA; v_call: TRBV29-1; j_call: TRBJ1-2; cdr3_aa: CSVEGTYYGYTF; cdr3_nt: TGCAGCGTTGAGGGCACCTACTATGGCTACACCTTC
clone_size: few; d_call: NA; v_call: TRBV2; j_call: TRBJ2-3; cdr3_aa: CASSIVDTQYF; cdr3_nt: TGTGCCAGCAGCATCGTAGATACGCAGTATTTT
clone_size: NA; d_call: TRBD1; v_call: TRBV30; j_call: TRBJ1-5; cdr3_aa: CASDPGGRGQPQHF; cdr3_nt: TGTGCCTCCGACCCAGGGGGCAGGGGTCAGCCCCAGCATTTT
clone_size: few; d_call: TRBD2; v_call: TRBV5-1; j_call: TRBJ2-1; cdr3_aa: CASSPGLAGVKNEQFF; cdr3_nt: TGCGCCAGCAGCCCTGGACTAGCGGGAGTAAAGAATGAGCAGTTCTTC
clone_size: NA; d_call: NA; v_call: TRBV30; j_call: TRBJ2-1; cdr3_aa: CAWSADGRGSEQFF; cdr3_nt: TGTGCCTGGAGTGCGGACGGGAGAGGCAGTGAGCAGTTCTTC
clone_size: NA; d_call: TRBD2; v_call: TRBV7-9; j_call: TRBJ2-7; cdr3_aa: CASSLGLAGEQYF; cdr3_nt: TGTGCCAGCAGCTTAGGACTAGCTGGAGAGCAGTACTTC
clone_size: few; d_call: NA; v_call: TRBV2; j_call: TRBJ1-5; cdr3_aa: CASSPGHVGQPQHF; cdr3_nt: TGTGCCAGCAGCCCCGGACACGTCGGTCAGCCCCAGCATTTT
clone_size: NA; d_call: NA; v_call: TRBV20-1; j_call: TRBJ2-1; cdr3_aa: CSASQDVQFF; cdr3_nt: TGCAGTGCTAGCCAGGACGTGCAGTTCTTC
clone_size: few; d_call: NA; v_call: TRBV19; j_call: TRBJ1-5; cdr3_aa: CASIALYSGSNQPQHF; cdr3_nt: TGTGCCAGTATTGCCCTATATTCGGGGAGCAATCAGCCCCAGCATTTT
clone_size: once; d_call: TRBD2; v_call: TRBV10-2; j_call: TRBJ2-7; cdr3_aa: CASREGGIAHEQYF; cdr3_nt: TGCGCCAGCAGGGAGGGAGGGATAGCCCACGAGCAGTACTTC
clone_size: NA; d_call: TRBD1; v_call: TRBV5-8; j_call: TRBJ1-2; cdr3_aa: CASSRDRVGYTF; cdr3_nt: TGTGCCAGCAGCCGGGACAGGGTTGGCTACACCTTC
clone_size: NA; d_call: NA; v_call: TRBV5-1; j_call: TRBJ2-3; cdr3_aa: CASSSDGPGTGTQYF; cdr3_nt: TGCGCCAGCAGCTCCGACGGCCCCGGCACGGGTACGCAGTATTTT
clone_size: NA; d_call: NA; v_call: TRBV11-2; j_call: TRBJ2-3; cdr3_aa: CASSLEKPRTDTQYF; cdr3_nt: TGTGCCAGCAGCTTAGAAAAGCCCCGCACAGATACGCAGTATTTT
clone_size: NA; d_call: NA; v_call: TRBV25-1; j_call: TRBJ2-7; cdr3_aa: CASSEEGNEQYF; cdr3_nt: TGTGCCAGCAGTGAAGAGGGGAACGAGCAGTACTTC
clone_size: NA; d_call: TRBD1; v_call: TRBV4-1; j_call: TRBJ1-3; cdr3_aa: CASSQGQGAGNTIYF; cdr3_nt: TGCGCCAGCAGCCAAGGTCAGGGGGCTGGAAACACCATATATTTT
clone_size: NA; d_call: NA; v_call: TRBV6-4; j_call: TRBJ2-6; cdr3_aa: CAVWGGRSGANVLTF; cdr3_nt: TGTGCCGTCTGGGGGGGCCGCTCTGGGGCCAACGTCCTGACTTTC
clone_size: NA; d_call: TRBD1; v_call: TRBV5-4; j_call: TRBJ2-1; cdr3_aa: CASSTPRDRVNEQFF; cdr3_nt: TGTGCCAGCAGCACCCCTAGGGACAGGGTCAATGAGCAGTTCTTC
clone_size: NA; d_call: NA; v_call: TRBV5-6; j_call: TRBJ2-2; cdr3_aa: CASSFRAANTGELFF; cdr3_nt: TGTGCCAGCAGCTTTAGAGCAGCAAACACCGGGGAGCTGTTTTTT
clone_size: NA; d_call: TRBD2; v_call: TRBV27; j_call: TRBJ2-3; cdr3_aa: CASSFGLAGTDTQYF; cdr3_nt: TGTGCCAGCAGTTTCGGGCTAGCGGGCACAGATACGCAGTATTTT